One and the same sample provided the 17 T cell receptor beta chains below, sequenced in a study of T cell responses to AZD1222 COVID-19 vaccine. The assay was immunoSEQ multiplex PCR, and TCRdb's table has in-frame clones only and misses some. Of roughly 100,000 clones listed, roughly 91% are singletons. Source: peripheral blood, taken 28 days after the second AZD1222 dose. The receptors here all came from an adult who received the AZD1222 COVID-19 vaccine.

The chain joins TRBV20-1 to TRBJ1-1; no reliable D call. Trimming pared 4 bases from V and 5 bases from J, leaving 8 bases between. Germline CDR1 reads DFQATT; CDR2 reads SNEGSKA (reference sequence). This CDR3 comprises 11 residues. DNA of the CDR3: TGCAGTGCTAAATGGAAAACTGAAGCTTTCTTT. Translating gives CSAKWKTEAFF.

The chain carries TRBV7-3 and TRBJ2-1, with D hard to call. V shed 5 bases and J shed 9 bases, with 14 bases lying between them. The CDR3 covers 13 residues. The V gene's germline CDR1 is SGHTA and CDR2 FQGTGA. CDR3 coding DNA: TGTGCCAGCAGCAAGGACCCTCAGCGTGAGCAGTTCTTC. Translating gives CASSKDPQREQFF.

The chain couples TRBV11-2 to TRBJ1-6; TRBD1 aligns across 7 bases. With 5 bases clipped from V and 4 bases from J, the junction kept 8 bases outside the gene matches. CDR1 is SGHAT and CDR2 is FQNNGV in the germline V gene. This CDR3 comprises 16 residues. This CDR3 reads CASSPGGTPYNSPLHF. The CDR3, as DNA: TGTGCCAGCAGCCCAGGGGGGACACCTTATAATTCACCCCTCCACTTT.

The chain joins TRBV5-4 to TRBJ1-1; the D gene is possibly TRBD1 (6 bases). The CDR3 is made up of 13 amino acids. The V gene lost 4 bases and the J gene lost 1 base, with 8 bases spanning the gap. Germline V lookup: CDR1 SGHNT, CDR2 YYREEE (reference sequence). The CDR3 DNA sequence: TGTGCCAGCAGCCGACAGGAGAACACTGAAGCTTTCTTT. It yields the protein CASSRQENTEAFF.

The rearrangement uses TRBV9 and TRBJ1-6; perhaps TRBD1 as D (5 bases). Between the trimmed V and J ends, which lost 3 bases and 9 bases, there was a span of 16 bases. CDR3 size: 15 residues. Germline CDR1 SGDLS, CDR2 YYNGEE. The CDR3 sequence is CASSGRAAESSPLHF. Here the CDR3 DNA reads TGTGCCAGCAGCGGCAGGGCAGCGGAGAGTTCACCCCTCCACTTT.

The chain combines TRBV27 with TRBJ2-3; D not resolved. Germline V gives CDR1 MNHEY, CDR2 SMNVEV (reference sequence). Trimming took off 3 bases at V and 2 bases at J, with 6 bases between the two ends. The CDR3 is made up of 13 amino acids. The CDR3 here is CASSFTYTDTQYF. The CDR3 nucleotides read TGTGCCAGCAGTTTTACTTACACAGATACGCAGTATTTT.

This clone is a singleton in its sample. The chain recombines TRBV27 with TRBJ2-7, with 8 positions matching TRBD1. The V gene's germline CDR1 is MNHEY and CDR2 SMNVEV (reference sequence). The junction had 3 bases not matched to a gene; V was cut back by 4 bases and J by 1 base. The CDR3 covers 14 residues. CDR3 protein: CASSYQGASYEQYF. In nucleotides, the CDR3 is TGTGCCAGCAGTTATCAGGGGGCATCCTACGAGCAGTACTTC.

The V gene is TRBV6-5, the J gene TRBJ2-7; no firm D call. CDR3 size: 14 residues. Germline values: CDR1 MNHEY, CDR2 SVGAGI. The V end was cut by 1 base, the J end by 2 bases, with 9 bases between. The CDR3 bases are TGTGCCAGCAGTTACTTGGGCCCGACCTACGAGCAGTACTTC. This translates into CASSYLGPTYEQYF.

The chain links TRBV18 to TRBJ2-7, with 10 bases matching TRBD1. The germline V gene encodes CDR1 KGHSH and CDR2 LQKENI. The CDR3 has 16 amino acids. Trimming removed 3 bases from V and 6 bases from J; junction bases left unmatched: 11. As DNA, the CDR3 is TGTGCCAGCTCACCTCTAGAGGGGACAGGGGAGAGCGAGCAGTACTTC. This sequence encodes CASSPLEGTGESEQYF. The whole variable domain, remainder taken from reference TRBV18 and TRBJ2-7, is NAGVMQNPRHLVRRRGQEARLRCSPMKGHSHVYWYRQLPEEGLKFMVYLQKENIIDESGMPKERFSAEFPKEGPSILRIQQVVRGDSAAYFCASSPLEGTGESEQYFGPGTRLTVT.

The chain uses TRBV6-2 or TRBV6-3 and TRBJ2-6; D ambiguous. Germline V gene sequence: CDR1 MNHEY, CDR2 SVGEGT. V was trimmed by 4 bases and J by 2 bases, leaving 6 bases between them. This CDR3 contains 14 residues. CDR3: CASSLTAGANVLTF. DNA for the CDR3: TGTGCCAGCAGTTTAACAGCTGGGGCCAACGTCCTGACTTTC.

V usage is TRBV6-2 or TRBV6-3 and J usage is TRBJ1-6; D perhaps matches TRBD1 (5 bases). Germline CDR1 MNHEY, CDR2 SVGEGT. Trimming took off 1 base at V and 10 bases at J, with 14 bases between the two ends. This CDR3 comprises 15 residues. The CDR3 bases are TGTGCCAGCAGTTACTATCCAGGGTGGGGCTCACCCCTCCACTTT. It encodes CASSYYPGWGSPLHF.

This chain joins TRBV5-4 and TRBJ2-5, with D perhaps TRBD1 or TRBD2 (5 bases each). The V end was cut by 3 bases, the J end by 2 bases, with 11 bases between. This CDR3 spans 14 amino acids. CDR1 is SGHNT and CDR2 is YYREEE in the germline V gene (reference sequence). The CDR3 coding sequence is TGTGCCAGCAGCTGGGACCTCTTTCAAGAGACCCAGTACTTC. It specifies CASSWDLFQETQYF. The variable domain in full, with the rest retrieved from reference TRBV5-4 and TRBJ2-5, is ETGVTQSPTHLIKTRGQQVTLRCSSQSGHNTVSWYQQALGQGPQFIFQYYREEENGRGNFPPRFSGLQFPNYSSELNVNALELDDSALYLCASSWDLFQETQYFGPGTRLLVL.

The rearrangement uses TRBV30 and TRBJ2-3, with D unclear. Between the trimmed V and J ends, which lost 3 bases and 1 base, there was a span of 11 bases. CDR3 length: 14 amino acids. Germline CDR1 and CDR2: GTSNPN and SVGIG (reference sequence). The CDR3 DNA reads as TGTGCCTGGAGGGGTTGGTCCGGCACAGATACGCAGTATTTT. Translated, it gives CAWRGWSGTDTQYF.

The gene calls are TRBV5-8 and TRBJ2-3; D is ambiguous. The CDR3 loop spans 14 amino acids. Germline assignment: CDR1 SGHTS and CDR2 YDEGEE. Trimming cost V 0 bases and J 6 bases, with 11 bases left between them. In DNA form, the CDR3 reads TGTGCCAGCAGCTTGGCCCCCTCGGCTGATACGCAGTATTTT. This gives the protein CASSLAPSADTQYF.

The rearrangement joins TRBV9 to TRBJ1-1, with 7 bases matching TRBD1. Germline V gene sequence: CDR1 SGDLS, CDR2 YYNGEE. J was trimmed by 0 bases and V by 4 bases; bases with no gene match: 3. The CDR3 is 14 amino acids. CDR3 loop: CASSITGVNTEAFF. CDR3 nucleotides: TGTGCCAGCAGCATAACAGGGGTGAACACTGAAGCTTTCTTT. The full variable domain, rest sourced from reference TRBV9 and TRBJ1-1, is DSGVTQTPKHLITATGQRVTLRCSPRSGDLSVYWYQQSLDQGLQFLIQYYNGEERAKGNILERFSAQQFPDLHSELNLSSLELGDSALYFCASSITGVNTEAFFGQGTRLTVV.

The rearrangement joins TRBV15 to TRBJ1-6; perhaps TRBD1 as D (5 bases). The V gene's germline CDR1 is LNHNV and CDR2 YYDKDF (reference sequence). Trimming took off 6 bases at V and 2 bases at J, with 11 bases between the two ends. The CDR3 has 15 amino acids. CDR3 sequence (DNA): TGTGCCACCAGTACGACAGTCACCTATAATTCACCCCTCCACTTT. It is translated as CATSTTVTYNSPLHF.

This chain uses TRBV20-1 with TRBJ1-1, with D hard to call. Germline V gene lookup returns CDR1 DFQATT and CDR2 SNEGSKA (reference sequence). This CDR3 spans 13 amino acids. The V end lost 3 bases, the J end lost 0 bases, and 8 bases lay between the germline ends. This CDR3 is CSASHIVNTEAFF. In nucleotides, the CDR3 is TGCAGTGCTAGTCACATAGTGAACACTGAAGCTTTCTTT.